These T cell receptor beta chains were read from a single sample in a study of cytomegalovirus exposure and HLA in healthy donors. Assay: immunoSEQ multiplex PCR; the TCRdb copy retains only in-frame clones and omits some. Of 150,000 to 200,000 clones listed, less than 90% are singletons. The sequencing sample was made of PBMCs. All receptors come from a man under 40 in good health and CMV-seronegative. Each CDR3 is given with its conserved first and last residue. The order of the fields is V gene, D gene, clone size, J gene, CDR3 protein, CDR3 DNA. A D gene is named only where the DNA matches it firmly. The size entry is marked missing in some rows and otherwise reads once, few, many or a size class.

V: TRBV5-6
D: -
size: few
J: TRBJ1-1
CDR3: CASSHTGSAFF
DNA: TGTGCCAGCAGTCATACAGGGTCGGCTTTCTTT

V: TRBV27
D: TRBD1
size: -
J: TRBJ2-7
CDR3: CASSPTGADEQYF
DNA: TGTGCCAGCAGTCCGACAGGGGCCGACGAGCAGTACTTC

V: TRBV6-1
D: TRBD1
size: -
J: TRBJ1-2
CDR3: CASAGTGIGGYTF
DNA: TGTGCCAGCGCAGGGACAGGGATTGGTGGCTACACCTTC

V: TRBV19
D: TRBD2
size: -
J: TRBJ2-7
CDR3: CASSMKGQRGYEQYF
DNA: TGTGCCAGTAGTATGAAGGGGCAGCGGGGGTACGAGCAGTACTTC

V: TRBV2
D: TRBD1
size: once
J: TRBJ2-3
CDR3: CASALQGTGGTDTQYF
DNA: TGTGCCAGCGCCCTACAGGGGACAGGGGGCACAGATACGCAGTATTTT

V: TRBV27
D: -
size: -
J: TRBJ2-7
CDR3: CASSLGGSEQYF
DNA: TGTGCCAGCAGTTTAGGAGGGTCCGAGCAGTACTTC

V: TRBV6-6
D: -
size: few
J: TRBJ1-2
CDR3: CASSYSVRGYDGYTF
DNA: TGTGCCAGCAGTTACTCTGTCAGGGGCTACGATGGCTACACCTTC

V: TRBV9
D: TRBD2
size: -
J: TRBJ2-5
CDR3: CASSVRASASGFETQYF
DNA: TGTGCCAGCAGCGTAAGGGCGTCGGCTAGCGGGTTTGAGACCCAGTACTTC

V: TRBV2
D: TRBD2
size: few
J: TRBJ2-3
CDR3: CASISGGMTDTQYF
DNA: TGTGCCAGCATCTCGGGGGGAATGACAGATACGCAGTATTTT

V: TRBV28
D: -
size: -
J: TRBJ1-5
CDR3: CASIRQAGQPQHF
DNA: TGTGCCAGCATACGACAGGCAGGTCAGCCCCAGCATTTT

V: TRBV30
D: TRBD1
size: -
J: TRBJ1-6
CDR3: CAWRGQDSSPLHF
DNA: TGTGCCTGGAGGGGACAGGATAGTTCACCCCTCCACTTT

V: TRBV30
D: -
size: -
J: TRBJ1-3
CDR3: CAWSVKYPRGTGNTIYF
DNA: TGTGCCTGGAGTGTAAAGTACCCCCGGGGGACTGGAAACACCATATATTTT

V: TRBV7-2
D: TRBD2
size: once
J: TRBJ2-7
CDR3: CASSFDGTTPTLYEQYF
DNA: TGTGCCAGCAGCTTCGACGGGACTACCCCAACCCTCTACGAGCAGTACTTC

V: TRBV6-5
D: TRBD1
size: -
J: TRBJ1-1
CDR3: CASTPQGAHEAFF
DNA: TGTGCCAGCACCCCTCAGGGGGCCCATGAAGCTTTCTTT

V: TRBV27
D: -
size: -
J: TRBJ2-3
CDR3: CASSPPQTDTQYF
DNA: TGTGCCAGCAGCCCACCACAAACAGATACGCAGTATTTT

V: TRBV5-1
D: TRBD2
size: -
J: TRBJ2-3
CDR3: CASSLAGGEDTQYF
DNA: TGCGCCAGCAGCTTGGCGGGGGGTGAAGATACGCAGTATTTT

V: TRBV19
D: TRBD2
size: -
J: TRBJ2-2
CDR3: CASSPDLAGTTEELFF
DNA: TGTGCCAGTAGTCCCGATTTAGCGGGGACCACCGAGGAGCTGTTTTTT

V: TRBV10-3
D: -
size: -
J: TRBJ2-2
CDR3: CAISGGQLDTGELFF
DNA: TGTGCCATCAGCGGAGGACAGTTGGACACCGGGGAGCTGTTTTTT

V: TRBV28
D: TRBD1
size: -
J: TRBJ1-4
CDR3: CASSYQTGSSEKLFF
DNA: TGTGCCAGCAGTTATCAGACAGGGTCGTCAGAAAAACTGTTTTTT

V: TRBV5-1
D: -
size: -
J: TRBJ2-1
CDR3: CASSLDANYNEQFF
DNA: TGCGCCAGCAGCTTGGATGCTAATTACAATGAGCAGTTCTTC

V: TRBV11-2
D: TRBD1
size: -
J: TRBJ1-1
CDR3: CASSPPLRGHTEAFF
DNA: TGTGCCAGCAGCCCCCCACTCAGGGGGCACACTGAAGCTTTCTTT

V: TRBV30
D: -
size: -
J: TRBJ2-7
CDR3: CAWSQGPYEQYF
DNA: TGTGCCTGGAGTCAGGGTCCGTACGAGCAGTACTTC

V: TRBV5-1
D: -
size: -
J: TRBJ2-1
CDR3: CASRWTASNEQFF
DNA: TGCGCCAGCAGGTGGACAGCTTCCAATGAGCAGTTCTTC

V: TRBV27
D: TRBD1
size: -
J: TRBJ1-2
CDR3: CASSPTGGVDYTF
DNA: TGTGCCAGCAGTCCGACAGGGGGCGTTGACTACACCTTC

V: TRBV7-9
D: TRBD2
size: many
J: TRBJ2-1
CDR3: CASSRTSPSYNEQFF
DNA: TGTGCCAGCAGCCGGACTAGCCCCTCCTACAATGAGCAGTTCTTC

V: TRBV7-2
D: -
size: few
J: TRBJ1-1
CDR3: CASSPQWIRGVNTEAFF
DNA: TGTGCCAGCAGCCCCCAGTGGATCCGGGGGGTGAACACTGAAGCTTTCTTT

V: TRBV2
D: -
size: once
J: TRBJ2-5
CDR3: CASTVVRSVETQYF
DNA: TGTGCCAGCACGGTGGTGCGTAGTGTAGAGACCCAGTACTTC

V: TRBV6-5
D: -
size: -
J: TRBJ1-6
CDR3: CASRPTGGNSPLHF
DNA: TGTGCCAGCAGACCGACCGGGGGAAATTCACCCCTCCACTTT

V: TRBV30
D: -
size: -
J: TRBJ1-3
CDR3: CAQVYSGNTIYF
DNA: TGTGCCCAAGTCTACTCTGGAAACACCATATATTTT

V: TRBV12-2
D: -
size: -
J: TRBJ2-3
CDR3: CASRFSSGGASLFGTDTQYF
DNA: TGTGCAAGTCGCTTCTCTAGCGGGGGGGCCAGCCTCTTTGGCACAGATACGCAGTATTTT